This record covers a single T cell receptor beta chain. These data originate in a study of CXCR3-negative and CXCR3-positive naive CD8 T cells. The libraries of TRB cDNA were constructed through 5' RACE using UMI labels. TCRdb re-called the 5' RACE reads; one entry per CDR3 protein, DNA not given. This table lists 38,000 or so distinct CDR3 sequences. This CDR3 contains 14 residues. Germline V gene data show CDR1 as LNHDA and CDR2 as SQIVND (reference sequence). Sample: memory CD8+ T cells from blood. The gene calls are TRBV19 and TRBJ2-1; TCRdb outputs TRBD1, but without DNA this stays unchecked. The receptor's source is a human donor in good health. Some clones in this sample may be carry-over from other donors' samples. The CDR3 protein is CASSIGQAYNEQLF.